The table lists the clone carrying this TCR beta chain with a count of one. The record originates from a study of blood T cell repertoires in COVID-19. Method: immunoSEQ multiplex PCR; TCRdb's copy keeps in-frame clones and lacks some. This sample yields 300,000 to 400,000 clones, of which approximately 88% are seen a single time; 1.6% belongs to the top ten. The TCR was taken from a woman aged 30 to 39 with COVID-19, enrolled during active disease. The specimen was peripheral blood.

The CDR3, as DNA: TGTGCCAGCAGCCCATGGGGACTAGCGGGGTCCCAAGAGACCCAGTACTTC. It encodes CASSPWGLAGSQETQYF. This chain uses TRBV5-5 with TRBJ2-5; TRBD2 matches at 13 bases. Per germline, CDR1 SGHKS and CDR2 YYEKEE (reference sequence). The CDR3 has 17 amino acids. V lost 4 bases to trimming and J lost 1 base; unmatched junction nucleotides: 7.